A single sample gave rise to the 21 T cell receptor beta chains below, sequenced in a study of sequential checkpoint blockade in melanoma (dated by TCRdb to between 2018 and 2021). The treatment or condition label here, explained by the study, means: randomized to nivolumab then ipilimumab (arm A) or the reverse (arm B). Libraries were built with the immunoSEQ multiplex PCR assay. The immuneACCESS repertoire file appears here via TCRdb, limited to in-frame rearrangements. These files lack a portion of the clones; in checked studies, under half of the deficit traces to unresolved V genes, and the cause of the others is not known. The sample has more than 10,000 clones on record, under 80% of them singletons. Roughly 25% of the sample lies in the top ten. Sequencing used CD8+ T cells sorted from blood (inferred from file names), obtained from a patient given nivolumab and ipilimumab in sequence. The receptor set was obtained from a human donor with melanoma.

The J gene is TRBJ1-2, the V gene TRBV5-1; D might be TRBD1 (5 bases). V lost 0 bases and J 2 bases, leaving 11 bases between the germline ends. CDR3 size: 15 residues. Germline-derived CDR1 and CDR2 are SGHRS and YFSETQ. CDR3 in DNA: TGCGCCAGCAGCTTGGGTTGGGGGGAGAACTATGGCTACACCTTC. Amino acids: CASSLGWGENYGYTF.

The chain carries TRBV25-1 and TRBJ2-6; D is ambiguous. Germline assignment: CDR1 MGHDK and CDR2 SYGVNS. CDR3 length equals 16 residues. Trimming removed 4 bases at V and 2 bases at J, with 12 bases between. CDR3 region: CASSGGVGPGANVLTF. The CDR3 nucleotides read TGTGCCAGCAGTGGTGGAGTGGGTCCTGGGGCCAACGTCCTGACTTTC.

This clone was recorded at least ten times. This chain uses TRBV6-6 with TRBJ2-7, with D maybe TRBD2 (6 bases). CDR3 length equals 14 residues. With 6 bases removed from V and 2 bases from J, the gap between germline ends came to 14 bases. The germline V gene encodes CDR1 MNHNY and CDR2 SVGAGI (reference sequence). CDR3 residues: CASSLGTLAYEQYV. CDR3 coding DNA: TGTGCCAGCAGCCTCGGGACTCTCGCCTACGAGCAGTACGTC.

The chain uses TRBV5-4 and TRBJ2-1; TRBD1 agrees at 8 bases. V dropped 4 bases and J dropped 2; count of bases not matched to a gene: 5. The CDR3 is 15 residues long. The V gene's germline CDR1 is SGHNT and CDR2 YYREEE (reference sequence). The CDR3 DNA reads as TGTGCCAGCAGCCTGGACAGGGCTACCTACAATGAGCAGTTCTTC. The encoded protein is CASSLDRATYNEQFF. The full variable domain, in which reference TRBV5-4 and TRBJ2-1 provide the parts outside the CDR3, is ETGVTQSPTHLIKTRGQQVTLRCSSQSGHNTVSWYQQALGQGPQFIFQYYREEENGRGNFPPRFSGLQFPNYSSELNVNALELDDSALYLCASSLDRATYNEQFFGPGTRLTVL.

The rearrangement joins TRBV27 to TRBJ1-2; 10 bases line up with TRBD1. This CDR3 comprises 13 residues. Germline V gives CDR1 MNHEY, CDR2 SMNVEV (reference sequence). V shed 4 bases, J shed 10 bases, and the junction held 6 bases outside the gene matches. The CDR3 here is CASSSPGTGVYTF. CDR3 DNA: TGTGCCAGCAGTTCCCCCGGGACAGGGGTCTACACCTTC.

A few counts support this clone. This sequence joins TRBV7-9 and TRBJ2-1; D is perhaps TRBD2 (5 bases). This CDR3 is 15 amino acids long. V was trimmed by 6 bases and J by 2 bases, leaving 14 bases between them. Germline V CDR1 and CDR2: SEHNR, FQNEAQ (reference sequence). CDR3 in DNA: TGTGCCAGCAGTTCATTACCGGGAACCTACAATGAGCAGTTCTTC. Protein product: CASSSLPGTYNEQFF.

The chain couples TRBV28 to TRBJ2-2; D is undetermined. CDR3 size: 12 residues. Germline loops: CDR1 MDHEN, CDR2 SYDVKM. Trimming removed 6 bases from V and 5 bases from J, with 7 bases in between. The CDR3 here is CASSHGTGELFF. CDR3 DNA: TGTGCCAGCAGCCACGGGACCGGGGAGCTGTTTTTT.

The chain has TRBV9 and TRBJ1-2, with D maybe TRBD1 (5 bases). The CDR3 runs 11 residues. Germline loops: CDR1 SGDLS, CDR2 YYNGEE. The V and J ends lost 4 bases and 7 bases respectively, with 8 bases between them. The chain's CDR3 is CASSQGRGYTF. Here the CDR3 DNA reads TGTGCCAGCAGCCAGGGTCGTGGCTACACCTTC.

This rearrangement joins TRBV7-9 to TRBJ2-7, with a possible D match to TRBD1 (6 bases). From germline, CDR1 is SEHNR and CDR2 FQNEAQ (reference sequence). The CDR3 extends over 15 amino acids. Deletions cut 5 bases from V and 0 bases from J, with 14 bases between. The CDR3 sequence: CASSATGHHSYEQYF. The CDR3 DNA follows: TGTGCCAGCAGCGCCACGGGACACCACTCCTACGAGCAGTACTTC.

V is TRBV4-2 and J is TRBJ1-1, with D possibly matching TRBD1 (6 bases). Germline V lookup: CDR1 LGHNA, CDR2 YNFKEQ. CDR3 length equals 18 residues. Trimming removed 0 bases at V and 1 base at J, with 18 bases between. The chain's CDR3 is CASSQEAGVALANTEAFF. The CDR3, as DNA: TGTGCCAGCAGCCAAGAGGCAGGGGTTGCATTGGCGAACACTGAAGCTTTCTTT.

V is TRBV10-3 and J is TRBJ2-7, with 9 positions matching TRBD1. The CDR3 runs to 14 residues. Germline assignment: CDR1 ENHRY and CDR2 SYGVKD. The J segment lost 6 bases and the V segment lost 3 bases, leaving 6 bases of the junction unmatched. The CDR3 loop reads CAISDPDRGSEQYV. DNA of the CDR3: TGTGCCATCAGTGACCCTGACAGGGGGTCCGAGCAGTACGTC.

Here the CDR3 reads CASSQEDSSYEQYF. Written as DNA, the CDR3 is TGCGCCAGCAGCCAAGAAGACAGCTCCTACGAGCAGTACTTC. The V call is TRBV4-1, the J call TRBJ2-7; the D gene is possibly TRBD1 (5 bases). The V and J ends lost 0 bases and 0 bases respectively, with 6 bases between them. The CDR3 has 14 residues. From germline, CDR1 is MGHRA and CDR2 YSYEKL.

V and J are TRBV19 and TRBJ1-1, with 8 bases that match TRBD1. The CDR3 extends over 14 amino acids. Germline V gene lookup returns CDR1 LNHDA and CDR2 SQIVND (reference sequence). Trimming cost V 5 bases and J 1 base; bases outside gene matches: 3. In DNA, the CDR3 is TGTGCCAGTAGTGCAGGGACAGGGAACACTGAAGCTTTCTTT. It is translated as CASSAGTGNTEAFF.

The CDR3 region is CASSVEREFSTNEKLFF. CDR3 sequence (DNA): TGTGCCAGCAGCGTAGAGCGGGAATTCTCAACTAATGAAAAACTGTTTTTT. This sequence joins TRBV9 and TRBJ1-4, with D unclear. The V gene lost 0 bases and the J gene lost 0 bases, with 12 bases spanning the gap. Looked up from germline, CDR1 is SGDLS and CDR2 is YYNGEE. CDR3 length: 17 residues.

This clone has only one observation. In DNA, the CDR3 is TGTGCCAGCAGCTCGACAGAACTTTACGAGCAGTACTTC. Translation: CASSSTELYEQYF. This chain links TRBV7-9 with TRBJ2-7; tentative D call: TRBD1 (5 bases). CDR1 is SEHNR, CDR2 FQNEAQ, per germline (reference sequence). The CDR3 has 13 amino acids. The V end lost 4 bases, the J end lost 4 bases, and 11 bases lay between the germline ends.

V is TRBV6-4 and J is TRBJ1-1; the D gene is possibly TRBD1 (6 bases). The germline CDR1 and CDR2 sequences are MRHNA and SNTAGT. The CDR3 consists of 14 residues. The germline V and J ends were trimmed by 2 bases and 8 bases, with 15 bases remaining between them. The CDR3 DNA is TGTGCCAGCAGTGACATCGGGACACCGGGGGAAGCTTTCTTT. It is translated as CASSDIGTPGEAFF.

The V gene is TRBV11-1, the J gene TRBJ2-3; a weak D match, TRBD1 (5 bases). This CDR3 contains 15 residues. Germline V gene lookup returns CDR1 SGHAT and CDR2 FQDESV (reference sequence). Trimming took off 2 bases at V and 4 bases at J, with 13 bases between the two ends. CDR3 nucleotides: TGTGCCAGCAGCTTAATCACAGGAATATCAGATACGCAGTATTTT. Its protein product is CASSLITGISDTQYF. Variable domain in full (rest from reference TRBV11-1 and TRBJ2-3): EAEVAQSPRYKITEKSQAVAFWCDPISGHATLYWYRQILGQGPELLVQFQDESVVDDSQLPKDRFSAERLKGVDSTLKIQPAELGDSAMYLCASSLITGISDTQYFGPGTRLTVL.

The CDR3 protein is CASSQDRGRGGYNEQFF. In DNA form, the CDR3 reads TGTGCCAGCAGCCAAGATAGGGGGCGGGGGGGCTACAATGAGCAGTTCTTC. V usage is TRBV4-2 and J usage is TRBJ2-1; 9 bases fit TRBD2. CDR1 LGHNA and CDR2 YNFKEQ come from the germline V gene. The CDR3 covers 17 residues. V lost 0 bases and J lost 3; bases outside the gene matches: 6.

The genes are TRBV6-6 and TRBJ2-7, with D possibly being TRBD1 (5 bases). The CDR3 extends over 13 amino acids. Germline CDR1 and CDR2: MNHNY and SVGAGI (reference sequence). Trimming pared 5 bases from V and 3 bases from J, leaving 11 bases between. CDR3 DNA: TGTGCCAGCAGTCCGGACACCTACTACGAGCAGTACGTC. Translated, it gives CASSPDTYYEQYV.

V and J are TRBV4-3 and TRBJ1-1; 8 bases map to TRBD1. Trimming cost V 8 bases and J 5 bases; bases outside gene matches: 10. Looked up from germline, CDR1 is LGHNA and CDR2 is YSLEER. This CDR3 has 14 amino acids. This CDR3 is CASSSGGGDTEAFF. In DNA, the CDR3 is TGCGCCAGCTCTTCAGGGGGCGGGGATACTGAAGCTTTCTTT.

A note on this clone: Mismatch with germline at one junction end may stem from a read error. The chain recombines TRBV2 with TRBJ2-1, with 7 bases identical to TRBD2. The CDR3 covers 11 residues. Germline V lookup: CDR1 SNHLY, CDR2 FYNNEI. CDR3 amino acids: CASREGLEKFF. CDR3 DNA: TGTGCCAGCAGGGAAGGACTAGAAAAGTTCTTC.